This TCR beta chain appears in the sequencing data of a study of vaccination effects on CD4 cells after COVID-19. The wider study: The median interval between the second dose and post-vaccine sampling was 72 days. Study observations and caveats: In vaccinees who were healthy, merely 1 out of 255 vaccine-induced clones cross-reacted with common cold coronaviruses.

Germline values: CDR1 SQVTM, CDR2 ANQGSEA. The CDR3 is 16 residues long. V was clipped by 5 bases and J by 1 base; unmatched bases: 5. Note on this clone: Its target is not known.

Before sequencing took place, the ViraFEST assay used viral peptide pools to expand antigen-specific CD4+ T cells. The culture ran for 10 days before CD4+ T cells were isolated. Participants were vaccinated with two doses of either the BNT162b2 or mRNA-1273 vaccine. Vaccine recipients had no previous SARS-CoV-2 infection; their nucleocapsid antibodies were negative. Clones were read by immunoSEQ multiplex PCR, and TCRdb kept only the in-frame ones, dropping some. Of 30,000 to 40,000 clones listed, 72% are singletons. This clonotype originated in a human donor who received a COVID-19 vaccine. The specimen comprised CD4+ T cells from PBMCs cultured with HCoV-229E spike peptides, sampled after COVID-19 vaccination. The chain carries TRBV29-1 and TRBJ2-1; 13 bases fit TRBD2. The CDR3 reads CSVRTSGSVSYNEQFF. The CDR3 DNA reads TGCAGCGTTCGGACTAGCGGGAGTGTTTCCTACAATGAGCAGTTCTTC.